This TCR beta chain was observed in a study of identical twins. Study findings and constraints: Not following the same donors, the study drew its conclusions from cross-sectional statistical analysis. Sequences that were out-of-frame, alpha and twin-shared displayed an excess of low generation probability.

TCRdb re-derived calls from the 5' RACE reads in MiXCR, one entry per CDR3 protein. The sample lists roughly 690,000 distinct CDR3 sequences; over 20% were seen once. Comments on this clonotype: Its antigen is undetermined.

The CDR3 has 13 residues. CDR1 is SEHNR, CDR2 FQNEAQ, per germline (reference sequence). V lost 3 bases and J lost 8; bases outside the gene matches: 3. The same sample was also used in a study of T cells expressing NK-cell markers. That report adds: Among eight sequenced donors, seven carried HCMV seropositivity while one was seronegative. Specificity for HCMV among expanded NKG2C+ T cell clones was not established.

The rearrangement uses TRBV7-9 and TRBJ2-1; 8 bases match TRBD2. The sample taken for sequencing was PBMCs. This TCR was sampled from a young woman in good health. CDR3 sequence reads: CASSFPSGYEQFF. Here the CDR3 DNA reads TGTGCCAGCAGCTTCCCTAGCGGGTATGAGCAGTTCTTC.